The 31 T cell receptor beta chains below come from one sample, sequenced in a study of T cell responses to AZD1222 COVID-19 vaccine. Profiling relied on immunoSEQ multiplex PCR, and the TCRdb table lists in-frame clones only, not all of them. The table records 120,000 or so clones, 88% of them present only once. The material was peripheral blood, obtained 28 days after the second AZD1222 dose. These receptors all stem from an adult who received the AZD1222 COVID-19 vaccine.

The count of this clone is one. CDR3 protein: CASTPPRPGKAIPVRQPQHF. The CDR3 DNA reads TGTGCCAGCACCCCCCCTAGACCGGGTAAAGCCATCCCGGTCAGGCAGCCCCAGCATTTT. The chain is built from TRBV28 and TRBJ1-5; D not resolved. This CDR3 has 20 amino acids. Per the germline V gene, CDR1 is MDHEN and CDR2 is SYDVKM. V lost 7 bases, J lost 7 bases, and 35 bases lay in between.

In its sample, this clone was seen once. The chain employs TRBV30 and TRBJ2-3, with 12 bases aligning to TRBD2. Unmatched junction bases numbered 8, after V lost 3 bases and J lost 4 bases. The CDR3 loop spans 16 amino acids. Germline CDR1 reads GTSNPN; CDR2 reads SVGIG (reference sequence). CDR3 in amino acids: CAWRLAGGFGADTQYF. In DNA form, the CDR3 reads TGTGCCTGGAGACTAGCGGGAGGATTTGGGGCAGATACGCAGTATTTT.

V is TRBV29-1 and J is TRBJ1-5; D may be TRBD1 (6 bases). V shed 5 bases and J shed 0 bases, with 8 bases lying between them. From germline, CDR1 is SQVTM and CDR2 ANQGSEA. CDR3 length equals 13 residues. The CDR3 region has the DNA TGCAGCGTTAGGACAGATAGCAATCAGCCCCAGCATTTT. This codes for CSVRTDSNQPQHF.

In its sample, this clone was seen a few times. This chain uses TRBV15 with TRBJ1-5; no firm D call. Germline-derived CDR1 and CDR2 are LNHNV and YYDKDF (reference sequence). The CDR3 consists of 15 residues. The ends were cut back, 3 bases at V and 4 bases at J, with 13 bases in the middle. The CDR3 protein is CATSSKQRGNQPQHF. In nucleotides, the CDR3 is TGTGCCACCAGCAGCAAGCAGCGGGGAAATCAGCCCCAGCATTTT. Full variable domain (missing parts from reference TRBV15 and TRBJ1-5): DAMVIQNPRYQVTQFGKPVTLSCSQTLNHNVMYWYQQKSSQAPKLLFHYYDKDFNNEADTPDNFQSRRPNTSFCFLDIRSPGLGDTAMYLCATSSKQRGNQPQHFGDGTRLSIL.

This clone has only a few counts. The chain uses TRBV5-3 and TRBJ1-6; no reliable D call. TRBV5-3 is an ORF; its function is uncertain. Trimming left V 3 bases short and J 13 bases short, with 23 bases between. The CDR3 is made up of 16 amino acids. The CDR3 here is CARSSLGKKSRPPLHF. The CDR3 bases are TGTGCCAGAAGCTCCCTTGGTAAGAAAAGCCGACCCCCCCTCCACTTT.

This chain uses TRBV3-1 (or the pseudogene TRBV3-2) with TRBJ2-5; D remains ambiguous. This CDR3 region has 15 residues. Trimming removed 1 base from V and 5 bases from J, with 14 bases in between. Germline CDR1 LGHDT, CDR2 YNNKEL (reference sequence). In DNA form, the CDR3 reads TGTGCCAGCAGCCAAGCGGATCTGGCCGGGGAGACCCAGTACTTC. It encodes CASSQADLAGETQYF.

In nucleotides, the CDR3 is TGTGCCAGCAGTTACCCCCAATTGGCCGATAACTATGGCTACACCTTC. Its translation: CASSYPQLADNYGYTF. J is TRBJ1-2 and V is TRBV6-2 or TRBV6-3; D uncertain. The CDR3 runs 16 residues. V dropped 2 bases and J dropped 1 base, with 14 bases sitting between them. Germline CDR1 and CDR2: MNHEY and SVGEGT.

The chain carries TRBV6-5 and TRBJ2-5; no clear D. CDR3 length: 15 residues. Germline V CDR1 and CDR2: MNHEY, SVGAGI. V lost 2 bases, J lost 1 base, and 11 bases lay in between. The CDR3 reads CASSYGPQPQETQYF. CDR3 bases: TGTGCCAGCAGTTACGGGCCCCAGCCCCAAGAGACCCAGTACTTC.

This chain joins TRBV14 and TRBJ2-3; TRBD1 is a possible D gene (6 bases). Per germline, CDR1 SGHDN and CDR2 FVKESK. The CDR3 is made up of 15 amino acids. The germline V and J ends were trimmed by 4 bases and 2 bases, with 13 bases remaining between them. This chain's CDR3 is CASSLGTSLTDTQYF. In DNA, the CDR3 is TGTGCCAGCAGCCTCGGGACATCCCTCACAGATACGCAGTATTTT.

This clone has more than one count but fewer than ten. The CDR3 DNA reads TGTGCCAGTACGGAACTGACTAGCGGGGTATTGCGGGGCACCGGGGAGCTGTTTTTT. Protein sequence: CASTELTSGVLRGTGELFF. The rearrangement joins TRBV5-6 to TRBJ2-2, with 11 bases that match TRBD2. The CDR3 has 19 residues. The V and J ends lost 8 bases and 4 bases, in that order; junction bases with no gene match: 19. Per the germline V gene, CDR1 is SGHDT and CDR2 is YYEEEE.

J is TRBJ2-1 and V is TRBV19; D tentatively reads TRBD1 or TRBD2 (5 bases each). Trimming removed 5 bases at V and 9 bases at J, with 11 bases between. Germline CDR1 is LNHDA and CDR2 is SQIVND (reference sequence). The CDR3 runs to 12 residues. CDR3: CASSLGDGEQFF. The DNA for the CDR3 is TGTGCCAGTAGTCTGGGGGACGGTGAGCAGTTCTTC.

The gene calls are TRBV14 and TRBJ2-7; possible D gene TRBD1, 6 bases. The CDR3 spans 17 residues. V lost 2 bases, J lost 0 bases, and 17 bases lay in between. The germline V gene encodes CDR1 SGHDN and CDR2 FVKESK. The CDR3 coding sequence is TGTGCCAGCAGCCAAAGGGGACACCGGGACATCTCCTACGAGCAGTACTTC. Translation gives CASSQRGHRDISYEQYF. Using reference TRBV14 and TRBJ2-7 for the parts outside the CDR3, the full variable domain is EAGVTQFPSHSVIEKGQTVTLRCDPISGHDNLYWYRRVMGKEIKFLLHFVKESKQDESGMPNNRFLAERTGGTYSTLKVQPAELEDSGVYFCASSQRGHRDISYEQYFGPGTRLTVT.

The V call is TRBV6-5, the J call TRBJ2-1; 7 bases fit TRBD1. V lost 0 bases and J lost 7; bases outside the gene matches: 9. The germline CDR1 and CDR2 sequences are MNHEY and SVGAGI. The CDR3 is 16 residues long. The CDR3 region has the DNA TGTGCCAGCAGTTACTCCGGGACAGCCCCACCAAATGAGCAGTTCTTC. Encoded protein: CASSYSGTAPPNEQFF.

The genes are TRBV30 and TRBJ2-1; 9 nucleotides match TRBD2. V was clipped by 3 bases and J by 8 bases; unmatched bases: 14. Germline-derived CDR1 and CDR2 are GTSNPN and SVGIG (reference sequence). The CDR3 length is 16 residues. CDR3 region: CAWSPRPASGTYEQFF. The CDR3, as DNA: TGTGCCTGGAGCCCCCGCCCGGCTAGCGGGACGTATGAGCAGTTCTTC.

The chain couples TRBV3-1 (or the pseudogene TRBV3-2) to TRBJ1-2; 9 nucleotides agree with TRBD1. The CDR3 has 15 residues. Germline V CDR1 and CDR2: LGHDT, YNNKEL (reference sequence). J gave up 6 bases and V 0 bases, and 5 bases lay outside the gene matches. CDR3 sequence (DNA): TGTGCCAGCAGCCAAGAGGACAGGGGTAAACATGGCTACACCTTC. Its translation is CASSQEDRGKHGYTF.

The rearrangement uses TRBV29-1 and TRBJ1-2; D uncertain. Trimming cost V 8 bases and J 7 bases, with 17 bases left between them. The CDR3 extends over 12 amino acids. CDR1 is SQVTM and CDR2 is ANQGSEA in the germline V gene. The CDR3 protein is CSSDVGRGGYTF. In DNA, the CDR3 is TGCAGCTCTGATGTAGGGCGTGGTGGCTACACCTTC.

This chain joins TRBV27 and TRBJ2-1; 8 bases fit TRBD2. J was trimmed by 2 bases and V by 5 bases; bases with no gene match: 2. This CDR3 contains 14 residues. CDR1 MNHEY and CDR2 SMNVEV come from the germline V gene (reference sequence). In DNA form, the CDR3 reads TGTGCCAGCAGTCCTAGCGGGCCCTACAATGAGCAGTTCTTC. The encoded protein is CASSPSGPYNEQFF.

The chain uses TRBV4-1 and TRBJ1-4; tentatively, D is TRBD1 (6 bases). The CDR3 spans 16 residues. V shed 5 bases and J shed 3 bases, with 16 bases lying between them. The germline CDR1 and CDR2 sequences are MGHRA and YSYEKL. DNA of the CDR3: TGCGCCAGCAGCGTTCGACAGGCCGCGGCTAATGAAAAACTGTTTTTT. It translates to CASSVRQAAANEKLFF.

V and J are TRBV14 and TRBJ1-5, with D unclear. Germline CDR1 is SGHDN and CDR2 is FVKESK. The CDR3 extends over 13 amino acids. V lost 0 bases, J lost 6 bases, and 6 bases lay in between. CDR3 protein: CASSQDRVQPQHF. CDR3 nucleotide sequence: TGTGCCAGCAGCCAAGATAGAGTTCAGCCCCAGCATTTT.

This chain connects TRBV29-1 to TRBJ1-1, with 7 bases aligning to TRBD1. V lost 7 bases and J lost 1; bases outside the gene matches: 12. CDR1 and CDR2 (germline): SQVTM, ANQGSEA. The CDR3 spans 15 residues. CDR3 sequence: CSARDSLQPNTEAFF. In nucleotides, the CDR3 is TGCAGCGCCCGGGACAGCCTCCAACCGAACACTGAAGCTTTCTTT.

This chain connects TRBV7-8 to TRBJ1-1; tentative D call: TRBD1 (6 bases). The V gene lost 2 bases and the J gene lost 7 bases, with 14 bases spanning the gap. CDR1 and CDR2 (germline): SGHVS, FQNEAQ. CDR3 length: 14 residues. The CDR3 DNA is TGTGCCAGCAGCTTATATACAGGGCCAGTTGAAGCTTTCTTT. Its translation is CASSLYTGPVEAFF.

The chain couples TRBV19 to TRBJ2-7; no clear D. The CDR3 consists of 11 residues. CDR1 and CDR2 (germline): LNHDA, SQIVND (reference sequence). V was trimmed by 4 bases and J by 3 bases, leaving 4 bases between them. The CDR3 DNA reads as TGTGCCAGTAGTACCCACTACGAGCAGTACTTC. The encoded protein is CASSTHYEQYF.

The chain employs TRBV6-2 or TRBV6-3 and TRBJ1-6; 7 nucleotides match TRBD1. The trim removed 5 bases at V and 6 bases at J, leaving 7 bases unmatched. Germline V lookup: CDR1 MNHEY, CDR2 SVGEGT. This CDR3 comprises 15 residues. The CDR3 loop is CASSITGQFNSPLHF. The CDR3 nucleotides are TGTGCCAGCAGTATAACGGGACAGTTTAATTCACCCCTCCACTTT.

The chain links TRBV7-2 to TRBJ1-3; 7 nucleotides line up with TRBD1. Per the germline V gene, CDR1 is SGHTA and CDR2 is FQGNSA. The CDR3 spans 14 residues. V shed 5 bases and J 3 bases; nucleotides not matched to a gene: 4. The CDR3 DNA reads as TGTGCCAGCAGCCACACAGGGGTTGGAAACACCATATATTTT. Translated, it gives CASSHTGVGNTIYF.

In its sample, this clone was seen a few times. This chain uses TRBV4-3 with TRBJ2-1; D not resolved. In germline, CDR1 is LGHNA, CDR2 YSLEER. CDR3 length: 11 residues. V dropped 4 bases and J dropped 5 bases, with 3 bases sitting between them. The CDR3 sequence: CASSRNNEQFF. The CDR3 nucleotides read TGCGCCAGCAGCCGAAACAATGAGCAGTTCTTC.

For this clone: One junction end does not reproduce the germline sequence, and a read error may be involved. The chain combines TRBV3-1 (or the pseudogene TRBV3-2) with TRBJ1-1, with 8 bases lining up with TRBD1. Germline V gives CDR1 LGHDT, CDR2 YNNKEL (reference sequence). The CDR3 consists of 12 residues. The CDR3 nucleotides are TGTGCCAGCAGCCAAGATCAGGGGGCGTTCGGCTTT. Protein sequence: CASSQDQGAFGF.

The chain uses TRBV19 and TRBJ1-1; D may be TRBD1 (5 bases). The CDR3 is 14 amino acids. Germline CDR1 and CDR2: LNHDA and SQIVND (reference sequence). V was trimmed by 4 bases and J by 10 bases, leaving 19 bases between them. Here the CDR3 reads CASSTSSQGISAFF. CDR3 coding DNA: TGTGCCAGTAGTACCTCTAGCCAGGGTATTTCAGCTTTCTTT.

The gene calls are TRBV15 and TRBJ2-1, with D possibly matching TRBD2 (6 bases). The CDR3 runs to 14 residues. Germline V gene sequence: CDR1 LNHNV, CDR2 YYDKDF (reference sequence). V lost 0 bases, J lost 9 bases, and 12 bases lay in between. This CDR3 reads CATSRDRLASEQFF. CDR3 nucleotide sequence: TGTGCCACCAGCAGAGATCGCCTAGCGAGTGAGCAGTTCTTC.

The V and J genes are TRBV7-9 and TRBJ1-6, with TRBD1 identical over 7 bases. The V gene end was trimmed by 5 bases and the J gene end by 8 bases; junction bases not matched to a gene: 6. The CDR3 has 14 amino acids. CDR1 SEHNR and CDR2 FQNEAQ come from the germline V gene (reference sequence). The CDR3 sequence: CASSRRGRDSPLHF. The CDR3 bases are TGTGCCAGCAGCCGCAGGGGGAGAGATTCACCCCTCCACTTT. Complete variable domain (other parts from reference TRBV7-9 and TRBJ1-6): DTGVSQNPRHKITKRGQNVTFRCDPISEHNRLYWYRQTLGQGPEFLTYFQNEAQLEKSRLLSDRFSAERPKGSFSTLEIQRTEQGDSAMYLCASSRRGRDSPLHFGNGTRLTVT.

This clone has a handful of counts. The V and J genes are TRBV4-3 and TRBJ2-7; TRBD2 is a possible D gene (7 bases). CDR3 length: 14 amino acids. Germline assignment: CDR1 LGHNA and CDR2 YSLEER. V was cut by 4 bases and J by 6 bases, with 16 bases left in between. The CDR3 sequence is CASSLHVGGPEQYF. DNA of the CDR3: TGCGCCAGCAGCCTCCACGTGGGGGGGCCCGAGCAGTACTTC.

This rearrangement joins TRBV4-2 to TRBJ2-7, with D unclear. The germline gives CDR1 LGHNA, CDR2 YNFKEQ. This CDR3 has 13 amino acids. Trimming removed 1 base from V and 4 bases from J, with 8 bases in between. The CDR3 sequence: CASSQVEDYEQYF. In DNA, the CDR3 is TGTGCCAGCAGCCAAGTTGAAGATTACGAGCAGTACTTC.